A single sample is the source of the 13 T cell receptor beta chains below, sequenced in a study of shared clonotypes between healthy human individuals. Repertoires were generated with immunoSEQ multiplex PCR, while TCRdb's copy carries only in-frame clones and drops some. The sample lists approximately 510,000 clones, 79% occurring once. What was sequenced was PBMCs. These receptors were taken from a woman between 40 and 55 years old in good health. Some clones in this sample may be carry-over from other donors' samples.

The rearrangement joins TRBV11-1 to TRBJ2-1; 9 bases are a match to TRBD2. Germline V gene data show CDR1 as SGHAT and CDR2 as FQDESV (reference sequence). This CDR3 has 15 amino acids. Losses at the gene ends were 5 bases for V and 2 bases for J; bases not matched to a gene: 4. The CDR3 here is CASSVGLATYNEQFF. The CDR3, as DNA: TGTGCCAGCAGCGTGGGACTAGCAACCTACAATGAGCAGTTCTTC.

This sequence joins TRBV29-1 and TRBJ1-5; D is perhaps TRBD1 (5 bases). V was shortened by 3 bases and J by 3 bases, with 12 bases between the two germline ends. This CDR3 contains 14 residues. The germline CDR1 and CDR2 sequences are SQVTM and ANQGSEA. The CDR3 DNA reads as TGCAGCGTTGAGGGGGAGGGTGACAATCAGCCCCAGCATTTT. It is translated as CSVEGEGDNQPQHF.

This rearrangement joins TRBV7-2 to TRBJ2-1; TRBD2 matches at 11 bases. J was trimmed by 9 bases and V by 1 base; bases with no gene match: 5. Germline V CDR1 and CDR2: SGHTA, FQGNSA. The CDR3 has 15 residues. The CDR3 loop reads CASSLVAGGGGEQFF. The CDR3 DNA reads TGTGCCAGCAGCTTAGTAGCGGGAGGGGGAGGTGAGCAGTTCTTC.

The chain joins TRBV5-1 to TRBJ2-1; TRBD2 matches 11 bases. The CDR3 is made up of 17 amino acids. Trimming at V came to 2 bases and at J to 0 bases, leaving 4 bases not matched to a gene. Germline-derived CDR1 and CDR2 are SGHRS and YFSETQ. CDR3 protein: CASSLITSGSSYNEQFF. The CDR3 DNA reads TGCGCCAGCAGCTTAATTACTAGCGGGAGCTCCTACAATGAGCAGTTCTTC.

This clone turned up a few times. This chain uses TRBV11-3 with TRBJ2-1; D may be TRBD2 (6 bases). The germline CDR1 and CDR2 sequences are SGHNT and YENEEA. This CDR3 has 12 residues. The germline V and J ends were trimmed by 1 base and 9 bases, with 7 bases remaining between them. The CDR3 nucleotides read TGTGCCAGCAGCTTAGTGGGAGGTGAGCAGTTCTTC. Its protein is CASSLVGGEQFF.

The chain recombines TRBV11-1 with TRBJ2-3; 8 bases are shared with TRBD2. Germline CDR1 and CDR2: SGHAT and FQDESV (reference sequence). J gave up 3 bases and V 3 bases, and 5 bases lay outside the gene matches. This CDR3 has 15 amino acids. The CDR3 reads CASSFGLARTDTQYF. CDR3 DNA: TGTGCCAGCAGCTTCGGACTAGCACGGACAGATACGCAGTATTTT.

CDR3 bases: TGTGCCAGCAGTTCCCCTGGTTATTCGGGACAGGGCCATGGCTACACCTTC. Amino acids: CASSSPGYSGQGHGYTF. The V gene is TRBV28, the J gene TRBJ1-2; 9 bases align to TRBD1. The V segment lost 4 bases and the J segment 6 bases; nucleotides outside the gene matches: 15. CDR3 size: 17 residues. CDR1 and CDR2 (germline): MDHEN, SYDVKM.

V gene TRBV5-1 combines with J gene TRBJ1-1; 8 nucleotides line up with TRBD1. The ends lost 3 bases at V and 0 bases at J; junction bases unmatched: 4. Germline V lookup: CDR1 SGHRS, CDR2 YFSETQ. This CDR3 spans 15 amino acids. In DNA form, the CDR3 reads TGCGCCAGCAGCTCTGGGACAGGATTGAACACTGAAGCTTTCTTT. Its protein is CASSSGTGLNTEAFF. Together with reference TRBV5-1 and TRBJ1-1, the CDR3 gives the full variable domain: KAGVTQTPRYLIKTRGQQVTLSCSPISGHRSVSWYQQTPGQGLQFLFEYFSETQRNKGNFPGRFSGRQFSNSRSEMNVSTLELGDSALYLCASSSGTGLNTEAFFGQGTRLTVV.

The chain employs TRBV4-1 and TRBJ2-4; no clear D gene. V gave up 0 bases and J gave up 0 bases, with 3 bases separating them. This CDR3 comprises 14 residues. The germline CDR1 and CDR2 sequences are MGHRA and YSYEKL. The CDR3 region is CASSQEVAKNIQYF. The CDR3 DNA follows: TGCGCCAGCAGCCAAGAAGTAGCCAAAAACATTCAGTACTTC.

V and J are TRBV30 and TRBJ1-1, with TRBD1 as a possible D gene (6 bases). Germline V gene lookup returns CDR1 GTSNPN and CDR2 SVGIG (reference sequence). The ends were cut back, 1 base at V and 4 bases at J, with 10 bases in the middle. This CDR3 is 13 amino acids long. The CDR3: CAWSGGLGTEAFF. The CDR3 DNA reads TGTGCCTGGAGTGGGGGGCTCGGCACTGAAGCTTTCTTT.

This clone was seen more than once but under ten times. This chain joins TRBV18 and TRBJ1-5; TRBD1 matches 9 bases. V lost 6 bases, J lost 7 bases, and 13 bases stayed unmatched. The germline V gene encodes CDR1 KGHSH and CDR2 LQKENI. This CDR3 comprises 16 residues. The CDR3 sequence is CASSGDGTGKDQPQHF. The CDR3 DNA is TGTGCCAGCTCGGGAGACGGGACAGGGAAGGACCAGCCCCAGCATTTT.

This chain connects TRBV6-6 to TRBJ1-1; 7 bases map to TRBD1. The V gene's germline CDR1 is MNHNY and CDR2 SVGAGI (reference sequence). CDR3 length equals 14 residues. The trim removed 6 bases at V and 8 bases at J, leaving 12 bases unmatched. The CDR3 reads CASSDYRGEVEAFF. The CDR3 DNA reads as TGTGCCAGCAGCGACTACAGGGGAGAAGTAGAAGCTTTCTTT.

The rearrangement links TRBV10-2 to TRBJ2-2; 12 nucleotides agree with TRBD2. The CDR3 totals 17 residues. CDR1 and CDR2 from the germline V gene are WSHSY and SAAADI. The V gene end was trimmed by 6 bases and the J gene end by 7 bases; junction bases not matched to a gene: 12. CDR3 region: CASRDLAGGETNGELFF. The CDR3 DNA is TGCGCCAGCAGGGACCTAGCGGGAGGGGAAACTAACGGGGAGCTGTTTTTT.